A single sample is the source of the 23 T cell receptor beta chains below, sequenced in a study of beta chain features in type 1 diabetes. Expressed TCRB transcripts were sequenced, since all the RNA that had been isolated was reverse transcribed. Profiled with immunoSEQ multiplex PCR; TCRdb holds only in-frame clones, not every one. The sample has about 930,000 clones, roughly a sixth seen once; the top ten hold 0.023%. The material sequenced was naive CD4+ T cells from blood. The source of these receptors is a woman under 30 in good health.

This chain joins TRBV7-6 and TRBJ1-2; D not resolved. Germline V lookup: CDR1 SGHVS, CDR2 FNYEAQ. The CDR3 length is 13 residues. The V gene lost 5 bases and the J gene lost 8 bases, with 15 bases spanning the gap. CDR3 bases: TGTGCCAGCAGCCTAGGCCCCGGGTACGGCTACACCTTC. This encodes CASSLGPGYGYTF. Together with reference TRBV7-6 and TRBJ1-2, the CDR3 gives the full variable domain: GAGVSQSPRYKVTKRGQDVALRCDPISGHVSLYWYRQALGQGPEFLTYFNYEAQQDKSGLPNDRFSAERPEGSISTLTIQRTEQRDSAMYRCASSLGPGYGYTFGSGTRLTVV.

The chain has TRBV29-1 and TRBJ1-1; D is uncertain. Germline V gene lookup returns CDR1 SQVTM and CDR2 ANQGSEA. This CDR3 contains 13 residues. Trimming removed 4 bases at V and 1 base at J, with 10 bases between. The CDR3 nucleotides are TGCAGCGTTGCAGGTTCCCCGAACACTGAAGCTTTCTTT. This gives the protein CSVAGSPNTEAFF. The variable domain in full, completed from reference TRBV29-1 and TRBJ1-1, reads SAVISQKPSRDICQRGTSLTIQCQVDSQVTMMFWYRQQPGQSLTLIATANQGSEATYESGFVIDKFPISRPNLTFSTLTVSNMSPEDSSIYLCSVAGSPNTEAFFGQGTRLTVV.

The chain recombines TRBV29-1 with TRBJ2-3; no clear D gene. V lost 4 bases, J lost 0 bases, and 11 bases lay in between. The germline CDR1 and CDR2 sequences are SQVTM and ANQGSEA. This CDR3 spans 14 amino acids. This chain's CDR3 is CSVGTLRSTDTQYF. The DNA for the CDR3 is TGCAGCGTTGGGACCCTTCGGAGCACAGATACGCAGTATTTT.

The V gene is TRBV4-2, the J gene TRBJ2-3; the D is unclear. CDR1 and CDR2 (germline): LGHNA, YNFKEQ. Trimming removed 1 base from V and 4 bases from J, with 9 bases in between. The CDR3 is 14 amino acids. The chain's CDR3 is CASSQGWRSDTQYF. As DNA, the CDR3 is TGTGCCAGCAGCCAAGGGTGGCGGTCAGATACGCAGTATTTT.

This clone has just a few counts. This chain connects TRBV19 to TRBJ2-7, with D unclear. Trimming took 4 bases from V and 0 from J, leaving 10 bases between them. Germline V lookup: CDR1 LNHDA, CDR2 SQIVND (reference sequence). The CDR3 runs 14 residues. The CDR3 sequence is CASSTAYSSYEQYF. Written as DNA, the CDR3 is TGTGCCAGTAGTACGGCCTACAGCTCCTACGAGCAGTACTTC.

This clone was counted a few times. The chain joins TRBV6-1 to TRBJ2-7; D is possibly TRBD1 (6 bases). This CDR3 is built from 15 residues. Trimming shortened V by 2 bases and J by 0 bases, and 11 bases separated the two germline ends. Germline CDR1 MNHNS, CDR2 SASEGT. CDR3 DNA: TGTGCCAGCAGTGAATGGGGACAAAGCTCCTACGAGCAGTACTTC. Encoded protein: CASSEWGQSSYEQYF.

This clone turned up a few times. The CDR3 DNA is TGTGCCAGCAGCCCCCGCTTGACTAGCGGTCCCTACGAGCAGTACTTC. Translating it yields CASSPRLTSGPYEQYF. The chain has TRBV9 and TRBJ2-7; 9 bases are shared with TRBD2. The J segment lost 2 bases and the V segment lost 4 bases, leaving 10 bases of the junction unmatched. The CDR3 is 16 residues long. Germline lookup yields CDR1 SGDLS and CDR2 YYNGEE.

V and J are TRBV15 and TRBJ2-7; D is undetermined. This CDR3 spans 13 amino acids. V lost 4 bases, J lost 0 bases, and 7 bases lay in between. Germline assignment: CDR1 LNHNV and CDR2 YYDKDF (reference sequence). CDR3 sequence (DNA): TGTGCCACCAGCAAGGTAGGCTCCTACGAGCAGTACTTC. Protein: CATSKVGSYEQYF.

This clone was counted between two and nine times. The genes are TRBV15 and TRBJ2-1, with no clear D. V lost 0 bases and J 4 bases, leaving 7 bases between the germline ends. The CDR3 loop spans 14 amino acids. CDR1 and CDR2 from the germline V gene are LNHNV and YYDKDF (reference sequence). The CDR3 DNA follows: TGTGCCACCAGCAGAGATTTAACTTACAATGAGCAGTTCTTC. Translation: CATSRDLTYNEQFF.

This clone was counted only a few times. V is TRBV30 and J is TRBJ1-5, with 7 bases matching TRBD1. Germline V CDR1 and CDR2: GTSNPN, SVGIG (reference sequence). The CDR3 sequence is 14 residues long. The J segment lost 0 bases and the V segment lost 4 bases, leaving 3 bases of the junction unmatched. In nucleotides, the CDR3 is TGTGCCTGGACCAGGGGGTCTAGCAATCAGCCCCAGCATTTT. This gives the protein CAWTRGSSNQPQHF.

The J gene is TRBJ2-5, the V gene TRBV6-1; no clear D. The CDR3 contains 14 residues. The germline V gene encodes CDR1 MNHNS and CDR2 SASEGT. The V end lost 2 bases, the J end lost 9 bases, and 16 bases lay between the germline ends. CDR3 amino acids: CASSETWAVWAQYF. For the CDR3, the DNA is TGTGCCAGCAGTGAAACCTGGGCCGTCTGGGCCCAGTACTTC.

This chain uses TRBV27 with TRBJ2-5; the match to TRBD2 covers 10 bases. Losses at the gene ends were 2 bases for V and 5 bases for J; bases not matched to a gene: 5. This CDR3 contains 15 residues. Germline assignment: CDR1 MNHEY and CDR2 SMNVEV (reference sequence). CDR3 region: CASSLSGRAGETQYF. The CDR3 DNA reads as TGTGCCAGCAGTTTAAGCGGGAGGGCCGGTGAGACCCAGTACTTC.

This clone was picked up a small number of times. CDR3 loop: CATSREPSADTQYF. CDR3 nucleotides: TGTGCCACCAGCAGAGAACCTAGTGCAGATACGCAGTATTTT. This chain uses TRBV15 with TRBJ2-3, with D hard to call. Trimming stripped 0 bases from V and 4 bases from J, with 8 bases between. The CDR3 extends over 14 amino acids. The germline gives CDR1 LNHNV, CDR2 YYDKDF (reference sequence).

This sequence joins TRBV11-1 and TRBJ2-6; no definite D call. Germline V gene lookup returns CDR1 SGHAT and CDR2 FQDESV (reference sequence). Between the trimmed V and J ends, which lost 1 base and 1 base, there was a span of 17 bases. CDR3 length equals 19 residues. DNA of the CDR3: TGTGCCAGCAGCTTAGGTTGGCAGAGACCTTTATCTGGGGCCAACGTCCTGACTTTC. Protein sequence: CASSLGWQRPLSGANVLTF.

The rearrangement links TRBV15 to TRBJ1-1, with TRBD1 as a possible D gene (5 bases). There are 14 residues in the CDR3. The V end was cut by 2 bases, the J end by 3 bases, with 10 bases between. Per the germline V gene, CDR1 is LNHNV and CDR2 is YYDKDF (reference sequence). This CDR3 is CATSRKGSYTEAFF. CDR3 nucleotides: TGTGCCACCAGCAGAAAGGGGTCGTACACTGAAGCTTTCTTT. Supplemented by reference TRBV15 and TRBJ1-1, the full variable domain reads DAMVIQNPRYQVTQFGKPVTLSCSQTLNHNVMYWYQQKSSQAPKLLFHYYDKDFNNEADTPDNFQSRRPNTSFCFLDIRSPGLGDTAMYLCATSRKGSYTEAFFGQGTRLTVV.

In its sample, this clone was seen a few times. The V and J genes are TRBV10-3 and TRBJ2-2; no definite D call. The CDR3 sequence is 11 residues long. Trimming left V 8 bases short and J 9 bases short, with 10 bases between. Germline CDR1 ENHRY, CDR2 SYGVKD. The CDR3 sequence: CAISSSRELFF. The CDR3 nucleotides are TGTGCCATCTCCAGTTCTAGGGAGCTGTTTTTT.

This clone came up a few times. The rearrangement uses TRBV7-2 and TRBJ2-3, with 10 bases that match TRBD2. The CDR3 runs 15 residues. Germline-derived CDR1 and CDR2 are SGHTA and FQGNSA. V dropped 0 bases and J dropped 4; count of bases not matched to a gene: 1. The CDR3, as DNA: TGTGCCAGCAGCTTAGCAGCGGGAGGGGCAGATACGCAGTATTTT. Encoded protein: CASSLAAGGADTQYF. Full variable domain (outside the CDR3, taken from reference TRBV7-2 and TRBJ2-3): GAGVSQSPSNKVTEKGKDVELRCDPISGHTALYWYRQSLGQGLEFLIYFQGNSAPDKSGLPSDRFSAERTGGSVSTLTIQRTQQEDSAVYLCASSLAAGGADTQYFGPGTRLTVL.

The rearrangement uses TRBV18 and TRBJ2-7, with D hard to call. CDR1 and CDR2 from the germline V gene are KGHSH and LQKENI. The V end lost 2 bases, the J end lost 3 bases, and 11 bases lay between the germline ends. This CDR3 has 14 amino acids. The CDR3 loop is CASSPRSSYYEQYF. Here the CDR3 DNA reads TGTGCCAGCTCACCAAGGTCTTCATACTACGAGCAGTACTTC.

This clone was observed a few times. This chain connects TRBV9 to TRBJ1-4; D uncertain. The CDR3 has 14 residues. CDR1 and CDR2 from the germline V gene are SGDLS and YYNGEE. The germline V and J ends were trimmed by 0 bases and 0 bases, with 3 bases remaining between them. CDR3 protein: CASSVAATNEKLFF. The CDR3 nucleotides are TGTGCCAGCAGCGTAGCAGCAACTAATGAAAAACTGTTTTTT. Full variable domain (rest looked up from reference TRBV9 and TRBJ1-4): DSGVTQTPKHLITATGQRVTLRCSPRSGDLSVYWYQQSLDQGLQFLIQYYNGEERAKGNILERFSAQQFPDLHSELNLSSLELGDSALYFCASSVAATNEKLFFGSGTQLSVL.

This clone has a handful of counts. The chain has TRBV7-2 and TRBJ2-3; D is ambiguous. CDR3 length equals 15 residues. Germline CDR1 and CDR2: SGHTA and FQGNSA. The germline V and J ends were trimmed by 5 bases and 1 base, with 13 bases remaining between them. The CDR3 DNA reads TGTGCCAGCAGCCTGAACGCGCTCGGCACAGATACGCAGTATTTT. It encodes CASSLNALGTDTQYF.

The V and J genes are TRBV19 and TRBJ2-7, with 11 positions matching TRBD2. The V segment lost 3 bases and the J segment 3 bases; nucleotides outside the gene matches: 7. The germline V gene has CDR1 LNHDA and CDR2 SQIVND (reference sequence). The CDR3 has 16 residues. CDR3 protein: CASSIIGTSGLYEQYF. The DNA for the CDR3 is TGTGCCAGTAGTATTATCGGGACTAGCGGACTCTACGAGCAGTACTTC.

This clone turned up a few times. The CDR3 DNA follows: TGCGCCAGCAGTGAGACCATCGCGGTCAGCTCCTACGAGCAGTACTTC. This sequence encodes CASSETIAVSSYEQYF. This chain joins TRBV10-1 and TRBJ2-7; D call uncertain. Germline CDR1 WNHNN, CDR2 SYGVQD (reference sequence). The V and J ends lost 2 bases and 0 bases respectively, with 14 bases between them. The CDR3 extends over 16 amino acids.

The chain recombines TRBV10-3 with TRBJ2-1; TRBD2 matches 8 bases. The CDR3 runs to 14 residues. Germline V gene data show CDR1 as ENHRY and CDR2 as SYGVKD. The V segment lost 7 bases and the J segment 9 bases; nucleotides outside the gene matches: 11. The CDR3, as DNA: TGTGCCATCACCCTCGGGACTAGATCGGGTGAGCAGTTCTTC. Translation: CAITLGTRSGEQFF.